What follows is one T cell receptor beta chain and its context. Which antigen it targets is not known. The sample holds no much larger clone one base away, and base qualities are not on file. Including cysteine and phenylalanine, the CDR3 has 15 amino acids. Only CDR3 DNA is held: 45 bases, read in frame from base 1. According to the germline V gene, CDR1 reads MDHEN and CDR2 reads SYDVKM. Clipping removes 4 bases from V and 6 bases from J, with 7 as the unmatched junction base count. This record comes from a study of control samples from healthy donors and cancer patients (TCRdb year 2020). The library was built by means of the immunoSEQ multiplex PCR assay. The table comes from immuneACCESS by way of TCRdb, which keeps in-frame sequences with V and J called. Part of the clones is missing from these tables; in studies checked, under half for an unresolved V gene and the rest for unknown reasons. Within this sample are tens of thousands of clones, with 75% to 90% of them counted one time only. The top ten clones comprise about 3% of the sample.

Sequencing input: PBMCs. In this chain, TRBV28 is recombined with TRBJ2-3; 10 of the junction bases match TRBD2. The source is a woman between 45 and 65 years old with lung cancer. The bases are TGTGCCAGCAGTTCACCAGCGGGGGGGCCCGATACGCAGTATTTT. It is translated as CASSSPAGGPDTQYF.